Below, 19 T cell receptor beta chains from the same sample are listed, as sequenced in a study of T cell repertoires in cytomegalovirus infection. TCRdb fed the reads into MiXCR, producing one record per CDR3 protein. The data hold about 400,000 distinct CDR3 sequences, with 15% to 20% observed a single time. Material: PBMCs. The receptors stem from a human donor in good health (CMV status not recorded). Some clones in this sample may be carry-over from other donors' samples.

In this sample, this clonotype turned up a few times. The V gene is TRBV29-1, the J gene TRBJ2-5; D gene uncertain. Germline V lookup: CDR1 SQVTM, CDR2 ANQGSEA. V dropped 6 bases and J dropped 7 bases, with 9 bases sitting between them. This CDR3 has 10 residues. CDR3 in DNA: TGCAGCGTACGAAGTGGGACCCAGTACTTC. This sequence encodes CSVRSGTQYF.

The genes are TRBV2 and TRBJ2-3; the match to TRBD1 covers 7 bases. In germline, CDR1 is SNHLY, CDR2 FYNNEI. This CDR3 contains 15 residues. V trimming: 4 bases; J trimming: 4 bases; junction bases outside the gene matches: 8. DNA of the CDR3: TGTGCCAGCAGTGCGAACAGGGGAGATGCAGATACGCAGTATTTT. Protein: CASSANRGDADTQYF. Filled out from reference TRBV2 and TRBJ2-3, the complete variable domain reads EPEVTQTPSHQVTQMGQEVILRCVPISNHLYFYWYRQILGQKVEFLVSFYNNEISEKSEIFDDQFSVERPDGSNFTLKIRSTKLEDSAMYFCASSANRGDADTQYFGPGTRLTVL.

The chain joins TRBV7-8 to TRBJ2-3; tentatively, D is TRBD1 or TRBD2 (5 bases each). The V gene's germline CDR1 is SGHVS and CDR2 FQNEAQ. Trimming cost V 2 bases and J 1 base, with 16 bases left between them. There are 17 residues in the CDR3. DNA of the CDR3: TGTGCCAGCAGCTTAATAGGACCGGGGCTGGGCACAGATACGCAGTATTTT. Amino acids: CASSLIGPGLGTDTQYF.

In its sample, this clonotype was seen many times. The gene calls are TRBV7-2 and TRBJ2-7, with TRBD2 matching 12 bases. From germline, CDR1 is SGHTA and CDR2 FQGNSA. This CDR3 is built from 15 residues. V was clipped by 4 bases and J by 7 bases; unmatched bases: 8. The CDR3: CASSSPSGRGGEQYF. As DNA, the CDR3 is TGTGCCAGCAGCTCGCCTAGCGGGAGGGGGGGAGAGCAGTACTTC.

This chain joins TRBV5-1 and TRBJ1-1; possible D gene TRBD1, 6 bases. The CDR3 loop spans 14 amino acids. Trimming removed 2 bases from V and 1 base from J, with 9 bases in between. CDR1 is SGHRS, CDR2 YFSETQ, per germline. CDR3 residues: CASSFGQTNTEAFF. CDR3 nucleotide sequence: TGCGCCAGCAGCTTTGGACAGACGAACACTGAAGCTTTCTTT.

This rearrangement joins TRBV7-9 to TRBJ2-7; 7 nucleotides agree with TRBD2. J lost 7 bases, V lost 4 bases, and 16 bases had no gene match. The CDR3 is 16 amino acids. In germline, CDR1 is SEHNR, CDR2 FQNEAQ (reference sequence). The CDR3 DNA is TGTGCCAGCAGCTCCAAGCAGCGGGGCCCCCGGGGGGAGCAGTACTTC. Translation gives CASSSKQRGPRGEQYF.

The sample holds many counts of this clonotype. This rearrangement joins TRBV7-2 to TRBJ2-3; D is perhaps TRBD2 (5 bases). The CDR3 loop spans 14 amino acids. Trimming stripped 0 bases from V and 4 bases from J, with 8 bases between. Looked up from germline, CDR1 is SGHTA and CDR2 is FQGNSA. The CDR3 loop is CASSLAFGADTQYF. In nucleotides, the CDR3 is TGTGCCAGCAGCTTAGCGTTCGGGGCAGATACGCAGTATTTT.

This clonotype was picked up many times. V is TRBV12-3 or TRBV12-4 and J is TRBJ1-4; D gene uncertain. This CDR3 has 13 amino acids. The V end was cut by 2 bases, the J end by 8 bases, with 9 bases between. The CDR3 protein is CASSLTGGEKLFF. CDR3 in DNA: TGTGCCAGCAGTTTAACTGGAGGGGAAAAACTGTTTTTT.

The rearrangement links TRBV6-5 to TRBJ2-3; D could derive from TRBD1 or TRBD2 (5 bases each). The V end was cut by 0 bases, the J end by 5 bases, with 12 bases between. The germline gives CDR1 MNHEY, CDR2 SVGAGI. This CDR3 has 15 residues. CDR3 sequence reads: CASSYSPGTQDTQYF. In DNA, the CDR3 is TGTGCCAGCAGTTACTCCCCCGGGACCCAAGATACGCAGTATTTT.

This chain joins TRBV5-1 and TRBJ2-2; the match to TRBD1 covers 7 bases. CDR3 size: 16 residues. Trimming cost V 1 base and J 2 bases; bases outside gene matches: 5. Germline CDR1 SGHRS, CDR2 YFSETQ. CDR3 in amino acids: CASSLRTGVNTGELFF. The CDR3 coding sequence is TGCGCCAGCAGCTTGCGAACAGGGGTAAACACCGGGGAGCTGTTTTTT.

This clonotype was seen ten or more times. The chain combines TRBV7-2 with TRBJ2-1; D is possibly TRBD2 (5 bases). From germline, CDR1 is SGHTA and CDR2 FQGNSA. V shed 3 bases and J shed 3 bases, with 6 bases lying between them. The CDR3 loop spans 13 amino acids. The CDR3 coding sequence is TGTGCCAGCAGCTTCAGCGGCTACAATGAGCAGTTCTTC. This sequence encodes CASSFSGYNEQFF. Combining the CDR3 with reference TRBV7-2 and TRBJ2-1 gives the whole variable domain GAGVSQSPSNKVTEKGKDVELRCDPISGHTALYWYRQSLGQGLEFLIYFQGNSAPDKSGLPSDRFSAERTGGSVSTLTIQRTQQEDSAVYLCASSFSGYNEQFFGPGTRLTVL.

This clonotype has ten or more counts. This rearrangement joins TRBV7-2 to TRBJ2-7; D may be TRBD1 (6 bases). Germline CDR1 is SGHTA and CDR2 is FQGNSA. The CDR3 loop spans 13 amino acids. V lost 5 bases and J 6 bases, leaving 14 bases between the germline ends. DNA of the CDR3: TGTGCCAGCAGCCCTCGGGCCAGGGGCGAGCAGTACTTC. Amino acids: CASSPRARGEQYF. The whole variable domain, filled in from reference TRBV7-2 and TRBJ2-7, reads GAGVSQSPSNKVTEKGKDVELRCDPISGHTALYWYRQSLGQGLEFLIYFQGNSAPDKSGLPSDRFSAERTGGSVSTLTIQRTQQEDSAVYLCASSPRARGEQYFGPGTRLTVT.

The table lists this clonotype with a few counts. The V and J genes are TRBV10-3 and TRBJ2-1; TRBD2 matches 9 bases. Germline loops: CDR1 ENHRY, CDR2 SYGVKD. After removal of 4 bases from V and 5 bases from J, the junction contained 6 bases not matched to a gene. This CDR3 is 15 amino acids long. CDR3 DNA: TGTGCCATCAGTGTTTTAGCGGGAGTAGACAATGAGCAGTTCTTC. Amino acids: CAISVLAGVDNEQFF.

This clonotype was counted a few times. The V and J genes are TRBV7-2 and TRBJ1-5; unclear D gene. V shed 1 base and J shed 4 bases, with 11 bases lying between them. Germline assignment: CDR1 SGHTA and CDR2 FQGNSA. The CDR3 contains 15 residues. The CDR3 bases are TGTGCCAGCAGCTTAGGAGGGTTTTGGAATCAGCCCCAGCATTTT. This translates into CASSLGGFWNQPQHF.

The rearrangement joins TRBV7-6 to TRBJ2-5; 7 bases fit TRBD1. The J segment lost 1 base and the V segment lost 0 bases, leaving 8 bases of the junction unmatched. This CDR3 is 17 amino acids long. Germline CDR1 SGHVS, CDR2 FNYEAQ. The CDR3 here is CASSLAPTSGGQETQYF. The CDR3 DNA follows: TGTGCCAGCAGCTTAGCGCCGACCTCAGGGGGCCAAGAGACCCAGTACTTC.

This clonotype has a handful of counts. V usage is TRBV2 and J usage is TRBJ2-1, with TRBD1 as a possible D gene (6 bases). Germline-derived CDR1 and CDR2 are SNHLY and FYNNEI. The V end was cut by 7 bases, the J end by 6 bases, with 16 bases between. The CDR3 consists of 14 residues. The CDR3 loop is CASTSEGVINEQFF. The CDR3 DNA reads TGTGCCAGCACTAGTGAGGGGGTGATCAATGAGCAGTTCTTC.

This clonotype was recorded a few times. Here the CDR3 reads CASSDPPTSLAVMTQYF. The CDR3 DNA reads as TGCGCCAGCAGTGACCCCCCGACTAGTCTGGCGGTGATGACGCAGTATTTT. The chain recombines TRBV10-2 with TRBJ2-3, with D maybe TRBD2 (6 bases). This CDR3 has 17 residues. V shed 3 bases and J shed 9 bases, with 25 bases lying between them. The germline CDR1 and CDR2 sequences are WSHSY and SAAADI.

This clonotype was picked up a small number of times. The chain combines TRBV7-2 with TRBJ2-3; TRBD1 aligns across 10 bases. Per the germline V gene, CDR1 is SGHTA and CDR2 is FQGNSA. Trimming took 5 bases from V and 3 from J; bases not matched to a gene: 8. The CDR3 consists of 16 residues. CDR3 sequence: CASSPVGTGDTDTQYF. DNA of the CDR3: TGTGCCAGCAGCCCAGTTGGGACAGGGGATACAGATACGCAGTATTTT.

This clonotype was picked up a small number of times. The CDR3 loop is CASSSQMNQPQHF. The CDR3 DNA reads as TGTGCCAGCAGTTCACAGATGAATCAGCCCCAGCATTTT. The V call is TRBV12-3 or TRBV12-4, the J call TRBJ1-5; D uncertain. CDR3 length: 13 residues. V shed 4 bases and J shed 4 bases, with 8 bases lying between them.